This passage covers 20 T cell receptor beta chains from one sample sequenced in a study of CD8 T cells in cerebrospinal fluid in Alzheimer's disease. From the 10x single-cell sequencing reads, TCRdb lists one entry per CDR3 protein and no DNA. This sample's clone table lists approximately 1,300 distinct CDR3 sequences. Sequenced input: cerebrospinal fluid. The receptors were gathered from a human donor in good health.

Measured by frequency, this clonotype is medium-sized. CDR3 in amino acids: CSARDTGGTNEKLFF. The chain recombines TRBV20-1 with TRBJ1-4; the D call of TRBD1 rests on TCRdb alone, since no DNA is present to check it. This CDR3 contains 15 residues. Germline CDR1 DFQATT, CDR2 SNEGSKA (reference sequence).

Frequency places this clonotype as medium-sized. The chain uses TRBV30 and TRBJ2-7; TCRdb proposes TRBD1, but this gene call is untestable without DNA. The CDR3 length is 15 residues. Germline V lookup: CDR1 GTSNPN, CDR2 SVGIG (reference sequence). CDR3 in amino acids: CAWSPSDRVLYEQYF.

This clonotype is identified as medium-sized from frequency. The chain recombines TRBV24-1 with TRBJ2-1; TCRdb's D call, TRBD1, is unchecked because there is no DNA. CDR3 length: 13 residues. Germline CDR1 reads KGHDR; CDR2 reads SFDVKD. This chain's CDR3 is CATSRDPNNEQFF.

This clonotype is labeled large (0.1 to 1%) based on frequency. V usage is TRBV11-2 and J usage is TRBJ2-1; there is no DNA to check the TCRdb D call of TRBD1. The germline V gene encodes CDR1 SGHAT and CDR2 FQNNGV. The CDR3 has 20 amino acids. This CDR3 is CASSSTRRIDRDTVYNEQFF. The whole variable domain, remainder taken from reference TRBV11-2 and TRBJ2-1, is EAGVAQSPRYKIIEKRQSVAFWCNPISGHATLYWYQQILGQGPKLLIQFQNNGVVDDSQLPKDRFSAERLKGVDSTLKIQPAKLEDSAVYLCASSSTRRIDRDTVYNEQFFGPGTRLTVL.

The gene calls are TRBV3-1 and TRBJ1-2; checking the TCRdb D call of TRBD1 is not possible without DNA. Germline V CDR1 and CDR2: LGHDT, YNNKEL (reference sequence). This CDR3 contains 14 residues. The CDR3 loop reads CASSRTGAGYGYTF.

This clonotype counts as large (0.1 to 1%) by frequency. The CDR3 sequence: CASSLISVTGELFF. The genes are TRBV12-3 or TRBV12-4 and TRBJ2-2. The CDR3 has 14 amino acids.

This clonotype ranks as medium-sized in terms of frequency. The CDR3 loop is CASSHDASGDIYNEQFF. The chain combines TRBV4-3 with TRBJ2-1; TCRdb's D call, TRBD2, is unchecked because there is no DNA. The length of the CDR3 is 17 residues. CDR1 and CDR2 (germline): LGHNA, YSLEER.

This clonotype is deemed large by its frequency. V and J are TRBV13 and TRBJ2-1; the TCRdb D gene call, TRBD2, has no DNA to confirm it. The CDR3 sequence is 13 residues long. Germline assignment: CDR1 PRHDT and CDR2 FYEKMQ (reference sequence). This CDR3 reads CASSSTRMNEQFF.

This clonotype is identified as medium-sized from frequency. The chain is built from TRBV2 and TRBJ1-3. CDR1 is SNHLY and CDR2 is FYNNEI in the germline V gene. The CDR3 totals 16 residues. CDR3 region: CASSGAQSASGNTIYF. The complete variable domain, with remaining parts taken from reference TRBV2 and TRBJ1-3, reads EPEVTQTPSHQVTQMGQEVILRCVPISNHLYFYWYRQILGQKVEFLVSFYNNEISEKSEIFDDQFSVERPDGSNFTLKIRSTKLEDSAMYFCASSGAQSASGNTIYFGEGSWLTVV.

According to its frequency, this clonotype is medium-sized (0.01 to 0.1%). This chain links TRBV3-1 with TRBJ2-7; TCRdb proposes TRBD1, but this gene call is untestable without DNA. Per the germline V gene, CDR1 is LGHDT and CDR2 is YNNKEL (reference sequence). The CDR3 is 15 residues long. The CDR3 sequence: CASSLGAAPVNEQYF.

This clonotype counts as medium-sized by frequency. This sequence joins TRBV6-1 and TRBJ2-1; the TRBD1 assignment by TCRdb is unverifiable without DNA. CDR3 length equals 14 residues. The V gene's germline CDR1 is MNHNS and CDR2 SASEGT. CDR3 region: CASSEQGGYNEQFF.

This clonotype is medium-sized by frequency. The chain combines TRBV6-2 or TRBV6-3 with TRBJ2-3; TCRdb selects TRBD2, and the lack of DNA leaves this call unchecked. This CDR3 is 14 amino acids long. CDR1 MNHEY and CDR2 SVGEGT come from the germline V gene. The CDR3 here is CASTLAGRADTQYF.

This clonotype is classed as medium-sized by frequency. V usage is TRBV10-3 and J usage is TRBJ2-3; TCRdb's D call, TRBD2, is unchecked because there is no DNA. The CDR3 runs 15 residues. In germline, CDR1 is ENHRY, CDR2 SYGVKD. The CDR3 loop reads CAISRAGVEADTQYF.

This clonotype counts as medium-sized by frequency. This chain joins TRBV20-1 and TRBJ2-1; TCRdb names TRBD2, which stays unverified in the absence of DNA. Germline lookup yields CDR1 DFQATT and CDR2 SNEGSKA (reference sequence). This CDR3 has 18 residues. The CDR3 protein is CSARDYGTSGTSYNEQFF.

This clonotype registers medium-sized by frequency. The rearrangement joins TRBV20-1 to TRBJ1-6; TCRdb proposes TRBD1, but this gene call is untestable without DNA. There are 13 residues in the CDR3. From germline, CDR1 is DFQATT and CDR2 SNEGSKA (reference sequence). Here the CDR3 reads CSARQGYNSPLHF.

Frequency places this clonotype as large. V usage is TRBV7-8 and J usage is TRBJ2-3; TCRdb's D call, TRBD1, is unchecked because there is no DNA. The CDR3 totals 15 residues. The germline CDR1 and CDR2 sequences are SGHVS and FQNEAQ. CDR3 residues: CASSYSPLSTDTQYF.

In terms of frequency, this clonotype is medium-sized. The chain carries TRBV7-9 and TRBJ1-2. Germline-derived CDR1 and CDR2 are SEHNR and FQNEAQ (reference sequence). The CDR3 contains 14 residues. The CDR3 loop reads CASSLDGRNYGYTF. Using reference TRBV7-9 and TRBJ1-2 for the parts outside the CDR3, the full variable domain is DTGVSQNPRHKITKRGQNVTFRCDPISEHNRLYWYRQTLGQGPEFLTYFQNEAQLEKSRLLSDRFSAERPKGSFSTLEIQRTEQGDSAMYLCASSLDGRNYGYTFGSGTRLTVV.

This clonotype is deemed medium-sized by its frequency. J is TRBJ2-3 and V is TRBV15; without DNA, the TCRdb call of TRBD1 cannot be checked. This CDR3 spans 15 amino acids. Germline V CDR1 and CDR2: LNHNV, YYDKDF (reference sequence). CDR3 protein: CATRGRGVSTDTQYF. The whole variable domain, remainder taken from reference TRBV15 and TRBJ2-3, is DAMVIQNPRYQVTQFGKPVTLSCSQTLNHNVMYWYQQKSSQAPKLLFHYYDKDFNNEADTPDNFQSRRPNTSFCFLDIRSPGLGDTAMYLCATRGRGVSTDTQYFGPGTRLTVL.

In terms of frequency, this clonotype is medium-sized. The CDR3 reads CASSTQGARAFF. This chain links TRBV19 with TRBJ1-1; checking the TCRdb D call of TRBD1 is not possible without DNA. The CDR3 covers 12 residues. The germline V gene has CDR1 LNHDA and CDR2 SQIVND (reference sequence). The variable domain in full, completed from reference TRBV19 and TRBJ1-1, reads DGGITQSPKYLFRKEGQNVTLSCEQNLNHDAMYWYRQDPGQGLRLIYYSQIVNDFQKGDIAEGYSVSREKKESFPLTVTSAQKNPTAFYLCASSTQGARAFFGQGTRLTVV.

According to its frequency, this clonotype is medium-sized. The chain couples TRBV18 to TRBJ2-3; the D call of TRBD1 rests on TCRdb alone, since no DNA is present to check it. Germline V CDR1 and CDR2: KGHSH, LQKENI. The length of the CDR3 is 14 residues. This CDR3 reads CASSPPPGVDTQYF.